This T cell receptor (beta chain) was profiled in a study of CD8+ T cells in alopecia areata listed by TCRdb under 2018. Broadly, across the study: To study T cell clonal expansion in alopecia areata, the researchers applied high-throughput TCRbeta sequencing to both the C3H/HeJ mouse model and human patients. In humans, TCRbeta sequencing was performed on scalp tissue and on sorted CD4+ and CD8+ peripheral blood T cells from healthy controls and from patients with patchy or totalis/universalis alopecia areata. RNA came from the PAXgene miRNA kit for fixed scalp, the miRNeasy kit for PBMCs, and the RNeasy kit for mouse skin. Amplification of TCRbeta CDR3 regions was done by immunoSEQ multiplex PCR using 35 Vbeta forward primers and 13 Jbeta reverse primers. Scalp clonality was compared among normal scalp (n=4), patchy alopecia areata scalp (n=8), and alopecia totalis/universalis scalp (n=8).

Peripheral blood and lesional scalp punch biopsies were obtained from patients with alopecia areata. PBMCs were separated by density centrifugation and stained for CD3, CD4 and CD8, after which CD4+ and CD8+ T cells were sorted on a FACSAria. Untreated alopecia areata patients were recruited as part of a multicenter biomarker study. In four to six patients from the biomarker study, the blood CD8+ T cells went through an additional sort into NKG2D-low and NKG2D-high fractions. At the junction V is shortened by 5 bases and J by 2 bases; bases outside the gene matches: 2. CDR1 is given as SQVTM and CDR2 as ANQGSEA, both from the germline V gene. The CDR3, cysteine through phenylalanine, is 12 amino acids long. The DNA shown is the 36-base CDR3, in frame from base 1. Libraries were constructed by the immunoSEQ multiplex PCR assay. For TCR sequencing, RNA was extracted from every sample and reverse transcribed into cDNA to serve as template. SuperScript III was used to make first-strand cDNA, primed with a 2:1 mix of oligo-dT and random hexamers. Amplification bias was assessed with a synthetic immune receptor repertoire, and residual bias was removed computationally. Per the source publication's procedure: Raw reads were preprocessed to remove errors, and CDR3 was defined by IMGT conventions from the conserved cysteine to phenylalanine. To get clonality, Shannon entropy was normalized by log2 of the number of productive unique TCRs and the result was subtracted from 1. CD4 or CD8 identity of scalp clones was inferred by cross-referencing scalp TCRbeta sequences with sorted blood CD4 and CD8 repertoires. TCRdb obtained this table from immuneACCESS and retained in-frame rearrangements with V and J assigned. These tables miss some clones; where compared with another copy, unresolved V genes account for less than half of the shortfall, and the remainder is unexplained. The V and J calls and clone size are taken from that table; D and trimming were inferred from the DNA. In all, the sample holds around 30,000 clones, and about 80% of those were seen once. About 19% of the sample belongs to the ten largest clones.

Paper-wide results and their limitations: Shared TCR sequences between patients were less evident than in mice, which may be partly attributable to HLA diversity in the patient population. Scalp TCR repertoire analysis is complicated because resident alphabeta T cells in normal human skin are also sequenced, whereas mouse skin is dominated by gammadelta T cells. Lesional scalp, especially in alopecia totalis/universalis, showed higher clonality and more expanded CD8+ clones than normal scalp, suggesting antigenic drive.

A word on this clone: Its target antigen remains unknown. One base away there is no much larger clone; base qualities are not given.

The source material was NKG2D-low CD8+ T cells sorted from blood. This specimen's cell subset or site label, interpreted: sorted CD8+ NKG2D-low blood T cells. The source is a human donor with alopecia areata. The rearranged chain carries TRBV29-1 and TRBJ1-1, and TRBD1 matches 7 of the central bases. The CDR3 corresponds to CSVTGANTEAFF. The sequenced DNA is TGCAGCGTTACAGGGGCTAACACTGAAGCTTTCTTT.